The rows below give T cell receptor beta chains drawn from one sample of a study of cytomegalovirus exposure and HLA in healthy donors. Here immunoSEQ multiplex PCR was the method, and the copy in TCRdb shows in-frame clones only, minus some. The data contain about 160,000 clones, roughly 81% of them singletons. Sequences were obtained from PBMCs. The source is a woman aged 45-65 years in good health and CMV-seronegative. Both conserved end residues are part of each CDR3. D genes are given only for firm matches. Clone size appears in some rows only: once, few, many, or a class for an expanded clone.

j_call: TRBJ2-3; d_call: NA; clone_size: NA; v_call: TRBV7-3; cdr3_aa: CASSALPYRLSSTDTQYF; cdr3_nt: TGTGCCAGCAGCGCACTACCCTACAGGTTATCTAGCACAGATACGCAGTATTTT
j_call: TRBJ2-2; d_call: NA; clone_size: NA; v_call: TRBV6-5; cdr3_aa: CASNEWGETGELFF; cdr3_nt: TGTGCCAGCAATGAATGGGGCGAAACCGGGGAGCTGTTTTTT
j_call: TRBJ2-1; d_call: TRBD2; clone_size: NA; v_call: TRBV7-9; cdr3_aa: CASSSPRLAGGGSYNEQFF; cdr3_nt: TGTGCCAGCAGCTCACCGAGACTAGCGGGAGGAGGGTCCTACAATGAGCAGTTCTTC
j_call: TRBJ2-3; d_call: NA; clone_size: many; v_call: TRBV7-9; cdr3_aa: CASRPRPQGYTDTQYF; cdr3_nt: TGTGCCAGCAGACCCCGACCTCAGGGATACACAGATACGCAGTATTTT
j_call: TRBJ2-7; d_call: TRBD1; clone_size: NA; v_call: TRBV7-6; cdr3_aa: CASSFATGGSVYEQYF; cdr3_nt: TGTGCCAGCAGCTTCGCGACAGGGGGCAGCGTATACGAGCAGTACTTC
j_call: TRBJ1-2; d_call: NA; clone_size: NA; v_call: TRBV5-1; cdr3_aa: CASSLGQPINYGYTF; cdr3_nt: TGCGCCAGCAGCTTGGGACAGCCAATTAACTATGGCTACACCTTC
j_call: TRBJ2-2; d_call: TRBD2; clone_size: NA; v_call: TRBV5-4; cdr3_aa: CASSPGLAGVGRAGELFF; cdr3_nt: TGTGCCAGCAGCCCGGGACTAGCGGGAGTAGGTAGGGCCGGGGAGCTGTTTTTT
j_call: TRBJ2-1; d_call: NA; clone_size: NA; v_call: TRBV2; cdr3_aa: CASSERGSYNEQFF; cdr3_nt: TGTGCCAGCAGTGAAAGAGGGAGTTACAATGAGCAGTTCTTC
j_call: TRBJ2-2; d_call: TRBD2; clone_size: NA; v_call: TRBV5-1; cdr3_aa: CASIAAGETGELFF; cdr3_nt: TGCGCCAGCATAGCAGCGGGAGAAACCGGGGAGCTGTTTTTT
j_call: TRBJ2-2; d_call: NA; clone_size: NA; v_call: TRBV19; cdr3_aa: CASDTTLNPGELFF; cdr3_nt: TGTGCCAGTGATACTACCTTGAACCCCGGGGAGCTGTTTTTT
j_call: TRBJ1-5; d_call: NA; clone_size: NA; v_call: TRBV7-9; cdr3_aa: CSSSNTPGNSNQPQHF; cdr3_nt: TGTTCCAGCAGCAACACCCCCGGGAATAGCAATCAGCCCCAGCATTTT
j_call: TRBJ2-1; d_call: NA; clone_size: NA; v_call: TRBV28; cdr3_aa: CASSLSEMDEQFF; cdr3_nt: TGTGCCAGCAGTTTATCAGAAATGGATGAGCAGTTCTTC
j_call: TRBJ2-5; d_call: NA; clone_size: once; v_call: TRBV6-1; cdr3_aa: CASSLTPSRQETQYF; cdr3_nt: TGTGCCAGCAGCCTCACCCCTAGCCGGCAAGAGACCCAGTACTTC
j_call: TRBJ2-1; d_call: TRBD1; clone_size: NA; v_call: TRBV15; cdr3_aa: CATSRRDRVVNEQFF; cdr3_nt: TGTGCCACCAGCAGAAGGGACAGGGTAGTCAATGAGCAGTTCTTC
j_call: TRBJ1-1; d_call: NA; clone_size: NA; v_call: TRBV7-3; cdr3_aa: CASSLSGGTEAFF; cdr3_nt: TGTGCCAGCAGCCTCTCCGGGGGCACTGAAGCTTTCTTT